This T cell receptor beta chain was found in a study of molecular identifiers for immune sequencing clone quantification. V dropped 1 base and J dropped 5 bases, with 6 bases sitting between them. The length of the CDR3 is 13 residues. Looked up from germline, CDR1 is MNHNS and CDR2 is SASEGT. This clonotype was detected ten times or more. Using 10%, 30% or 50% RNA, naive CD8 libraries were derived from 20,000 to 1,000,000 sorted cells. Naive CD8 T cells were FACS-sorted by CD8+CD4-CCR7+CD45RA+ markers. Each CDR3 protein is one row after TCRdb ran MiXCR on the PCR reads. The sample lists approximately 680,000 distinct CDR3 sequences, about 25% seen once, with about 0.8% in the top ten.

This sequence joins TRBV6-1 and TRBJ1-5; D gene ambiguous. The clonotype comes from a human donor in good health. Some libraries in this study had Jurkat cell RNA spiked in. The specimen sequenced was naive CD8+ T cells from blood, with Jurkat cell RNA spiked in. Documented subset: FACS-sorted CD8+CD4-CCR7+CD45RA+ naive T cells. CDR3 sequence: CASSEGSYQPQHF. CDR3 DNA sequence: TGTGCCAGCAGTGAAGGTTCCTATCAGCCCCAGCATTTT.